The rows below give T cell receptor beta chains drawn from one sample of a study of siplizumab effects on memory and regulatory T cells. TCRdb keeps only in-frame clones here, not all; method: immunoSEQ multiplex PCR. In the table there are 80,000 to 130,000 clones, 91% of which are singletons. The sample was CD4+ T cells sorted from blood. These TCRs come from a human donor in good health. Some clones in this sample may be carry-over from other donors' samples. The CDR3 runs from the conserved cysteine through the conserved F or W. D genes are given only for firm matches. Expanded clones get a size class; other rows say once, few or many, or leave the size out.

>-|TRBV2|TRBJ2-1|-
CASSVSRNNEQFF
TGTGCCAGCAGTGTCTCTAGAAACAATGAGCAGTTCTTC
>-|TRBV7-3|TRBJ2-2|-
CASSFQGVNTGELFF
TGTGCCAGCAGCTTTCAGGGAGTGAACACCGGGGAGCTGTTTTTT
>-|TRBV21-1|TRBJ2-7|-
CASSKVGLASEQYF
TGTGCCAGCAGCAAAGTCGGACTAGCTAGCGAGCAGTACTTC
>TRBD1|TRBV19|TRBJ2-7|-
CASSEDRGGTYEQYF
TGTGCCAGTAGCGAAGACAGGGGGGGAACCTACGAGCAGTACTTC
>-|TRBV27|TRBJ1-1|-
CASSLMRNTEAFF
TGTGCCAGCAGTTTGATGAGAAACACTGAAGCTTTCTTT
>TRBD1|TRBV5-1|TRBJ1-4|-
CASSFEISGGGAGKLFF
TGCGCCAGCAGCTTCGAAATAAGTGGAGGGGGCGCGGGGAAACTGTTTTTT
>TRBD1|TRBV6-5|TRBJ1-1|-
CASSSRTGWTEAFF
TGTGCCAGCAGTTCAAGGACAGGGTGGACTGAAGCTTTCTTT
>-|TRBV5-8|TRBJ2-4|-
CASSSSFRSDLAKNIQYF
TGTGCCAGCAGTTCCTCTTTCCGGAGTGATCTAGCCAAAAACATTCAGTACTTC
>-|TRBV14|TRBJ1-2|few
CASSLRGQSYGYTF
TGTGCCAGCAGCCTAAGGGGCCAGAGCTATGGCTACACCTTC
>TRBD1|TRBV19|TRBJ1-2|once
CASGGTAPIYGYTF
TGTGCCAGTGGGGGGACAGCCCCAATCTATGGCTACACCTTC
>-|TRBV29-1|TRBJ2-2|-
CSVARDTGELFF
TGCAGCGTTGCAAGGGATACCGGGGAGCTGTTTTTT
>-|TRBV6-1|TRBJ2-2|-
CASRVEGAGELFF
TGTGCCAGCCGAGTCGAGGGGGCCGGGGAGCTGTTTTTT
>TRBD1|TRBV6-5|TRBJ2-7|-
CASSPGQGVSYEQYF
TGTGCCAGCAGTCCGGGACAGGGGGTCTCCTACGAGCAGTACTTC
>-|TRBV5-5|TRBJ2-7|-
CASSLFATGYEQYF
TGTGCCAGCAGCTTGTTTGCTACAGGGTACGAGCAGTACTTC
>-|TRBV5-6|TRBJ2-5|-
CASSWRGPQETQYF
TGTGCCAGCAGCTGGAGGGGTCCCCAAGAGACCCAGTACTTC
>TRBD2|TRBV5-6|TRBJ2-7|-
CASSFRRDYFYEQYF
TGTGCCAGCAGCTTTCGACGGGACTATTTCTACGAGCAGTACTTC
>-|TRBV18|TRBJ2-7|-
CASSLGTDSYEQYF
TGTGCCAGCTCACTAGGGACGGATTCCTACGAGCAGTACTTC
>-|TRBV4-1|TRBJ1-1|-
CASSHKGRPNSEAFF
TGCGCCAGCAGCCATAAGGGCCGGCCGAACAGTGAAGCTTTCTTT
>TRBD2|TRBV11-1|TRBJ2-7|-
CASSLGFGLAGRYEQYF
TGTGCCAGCAGCTTGGGCTTTGGGCTAGCGGGAAGGTACGAGCAGTACTTC
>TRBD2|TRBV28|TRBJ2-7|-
CASTPSGRLRGEQYF
TGTGCCAGCACCCCTAGCGGGAGGCTGAGGGGAGAGCAGTACTTC
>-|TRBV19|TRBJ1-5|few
CASTWGEGAQHF
TGTGCCAGTACCTGGGGGGAGGGGGCCCAGCATTTT
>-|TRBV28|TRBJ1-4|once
CASSSRNRNVLEKLFF
TGTGCCAGCAGTTCCCGTAACAGGAACGTCCTTGAAAAACTGTTTTTT
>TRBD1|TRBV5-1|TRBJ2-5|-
CASRVGQQETQYF
TGCGCCAGCAGAGTGGGACAGCAAGAGACCCAGTACTTC
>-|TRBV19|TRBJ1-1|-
CASSIEREWNTEAFF
TGTGCCAGTAGTATAGAGCGGGAGTGGAACACTGAAGCTTTCTTT
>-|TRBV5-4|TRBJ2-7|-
CARSLAVLREQYF
TGTGCCAGAAGCTTGGCTGTCCTTCGGGAGCAGTACTTC
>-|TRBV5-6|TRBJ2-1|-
CASSLLWGGGAGKNEQFF
TGTGCCAGCAGCTTATTGTGGGGTGGGGGCGCGGGCAAGAATGAGCAGTTCTTC
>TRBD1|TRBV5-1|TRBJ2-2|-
CASSTTGDMNTGELFF
TGCGCCAGCAGCACCACAGGGGACATGAACACCGGGGAGCTGTTTTTT
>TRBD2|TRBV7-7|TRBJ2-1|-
CASSSTSGPNNEQFF
TGTGCTAGCAGCTCTACTAGCGGGCCGAACAATGAGCAGTTCTTC
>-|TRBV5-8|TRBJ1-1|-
CASSLGRRDTEAFF
TGTGCCAGCAGCTTGGGTCGGAGGGACACTGAAGCTTTCTTT
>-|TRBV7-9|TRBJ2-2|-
CASRRAGRNTGELFF
TGTGCCAGCAGGAGGGCCGGGAGGAACACCGGGGAGCTGTTTTTT
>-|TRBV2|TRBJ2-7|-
CASKSQGLYEQYF
TGTGCCAGCAAATCCCAGGGTTTATACGAGCAGTACTTC
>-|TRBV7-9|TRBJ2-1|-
CASGSRGNSYNEQFF
TGTGCCAGCGGCTCCCGAGGGAATTCATACAATGAGCAGTTCTTC
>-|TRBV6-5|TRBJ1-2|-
CASRWPGRKNYGYTF
TGTGCCAGCAGATGGCCGGGACGCAAGAACTATGGCTACACCTTC
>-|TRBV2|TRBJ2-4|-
CASSDTGKNIQYF
TGTGCCAGCAGTGATACCGGGAAAAACATTCAGTACTTC
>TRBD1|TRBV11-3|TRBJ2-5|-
CASSKGQGGQETQYF
TGTGCCAGCAGCAAGGGACAGGGGGGTCAAGAGACCCAGTACTTC
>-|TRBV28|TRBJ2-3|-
CASRGRRTQYF
TGTGCCAGCAGGGGACGGAGGACGCAGTATTTT
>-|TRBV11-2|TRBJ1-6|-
CASSLGKQGYSPLHF
TGTGCCAGCAGCTTAGGGAAACAGGGTTATTCACCCCTCCACTTT
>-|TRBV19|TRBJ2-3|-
CASRDGRFSTDTQYF
TGTGCCAGTCGGGACGGACGATTCAGCACAGATACGCAGTATTTT
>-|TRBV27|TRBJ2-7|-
CASSVVSVRAEQYF
TGTGCCAGCAGTGTGGTATCGGTCAGGGCCGAGCAGTACTTC
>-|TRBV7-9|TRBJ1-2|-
CASSLEVGNYGYTF
TGTGCCAGCAGCTTAGAGGTCGGGAACTATGGCTACACCTTC
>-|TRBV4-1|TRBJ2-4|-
CASSQVRNLGKNIQYF
TGCGCCAGCAGCCAAGTCAGGAATCTGGGCAAAAACATTCAGTACTTC
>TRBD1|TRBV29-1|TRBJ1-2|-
CSVSTGNYGYTF
TGCAGCGTGTCGACAGGGAACTATGGCTACACCTTC
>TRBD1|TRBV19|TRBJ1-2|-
CASSIEGAWYGYTF
TGTGCCAGTAGTATTGAGGGGGCGTGGTATGGCTACACCTTC
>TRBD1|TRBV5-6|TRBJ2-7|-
CASSRLDRGIEQYF
TGTGCCAGCAGCCGGCTGGACAGGGGGATCGAGCAGTACTTC
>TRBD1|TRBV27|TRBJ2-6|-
CASSFRGRGLTGANVLTF
TGTGCCAGCAGCTTCCGCGGCAGGGGGTTAACTGGGGCCAACGTCCTGACTTTC
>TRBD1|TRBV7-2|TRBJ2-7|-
CASSLGAKTGYEQYF
TGTGCCAGCAGCTTAGGGGCGAAGACAGGGTACGAGCAGTACTTC
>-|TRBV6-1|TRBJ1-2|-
CASSEEGEVGYGYTF
TGTGCCAGCAGTGAAGAGGGGGAAGTTGGCTATGGCTACACCTTC
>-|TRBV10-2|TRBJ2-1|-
CASTMVINEQFF
TGCGCCAGCACCATGGTCATCAATGAGCAGTTCTTC
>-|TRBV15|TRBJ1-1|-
CATSRGYPRMVNTEAFF
TGTGCCACCAGCAGAGGTTATCCACGGATGGTGAACACTGAAGCTTTCTTT
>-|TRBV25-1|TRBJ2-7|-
CASSEIGGGGSYEQYF
TGTGCCAGCAGTGAGATAGGAGGGGGGGGGTCCTACGAGCAGTACTTC
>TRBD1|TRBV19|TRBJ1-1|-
CASNRQGQTIVGAFF
TGTGCCAGTAACCGACAGGGGCAAACTATCGTGGGAGCTTTCTTT
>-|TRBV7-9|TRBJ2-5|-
CASSGGPDRQETQYF
TGTGCCAGCAGCGGGGGGCCGGACAGGCAAGAGACCCAGTACTTC
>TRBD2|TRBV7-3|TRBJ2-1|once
CASSLRAGGNAHEQFF
TGTGCCAGCAGCTTAAGAGCGGGAGGGAATGCCCATGAGCAGTTCTTC
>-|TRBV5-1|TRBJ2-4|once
CASSLLQGRNIQYF
TGCGCCAGCAGCTTATTACAGGGTAGAAACATTCAGTACTTC
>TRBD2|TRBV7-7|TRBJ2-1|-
CASSLTSAYNEQFF
TGTGCTAGCAGCTTGACTAGCGCCTACAATGAGCAGTTCTTC
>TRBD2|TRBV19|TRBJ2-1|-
CASSPLAGVLTNEQFF
TGTGCCAGTAGCCCCCTAGCGGGAGTATTAACGAATGAGCAGTTCTTC
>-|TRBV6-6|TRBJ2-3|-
CASSPGSGLRTDTQYF
TGTGCCAGCAGCCCGGGATCGGGGCTGAGGACAGATACGCAGTATTTT
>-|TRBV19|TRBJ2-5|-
CASSTRLGETQYF
TGTGCCAGTAGCACGAGGTTGGGGGAGACCCAGTACTTC